The text below deals with one T cell receptor (beta chain). Per the study methods: By means of reference gene primer amplification, nucleated cell counts were estimated. Measured with immunoSEQ multiplex PCR; TCRdb has only the in-frame clones, and not every one. V and J calls and clone size are those listed in that table; D and trimming were worked out from the DNA. The data show around 250,000 clones, with 80% to 85% seen just once and 4.4% held by the top ten. The entry originates in a study of blood T cell repertoires in COVID-19. Overall study context: Whether acute or convalescent, the COVID-19 samples came from the United States, Italy and Spain. From T cells, B-cell-depleted T cells, or PBMCs came the material, which was cDNA or gDNA.

The sequencing input was peripheral blood. The origin of this receptor is a man in his fifties with active or convalescent COVID-19.

CDR3 sequence reads: CASSEGQGDSPLHF. DNA for the CDR3: TGTGCCAGCAGTGAGGGACAGGGGGATTCACCCCTCCACTTT. This chain links TRBV2 with TRBJ1-6; 11 bases are shared with TRBD1. The CDR3 has 14 amino acids. After removal of 3 bases from V and 8 bases from J, the junction contained 0 bases not matched to a gene. Looked up from germline, CDR1 is SNHLY and CDR2 is FYNNEI.